Each of the 28 T cell receptor beta chains below was sequenced from the same sample in a study of graft-versus-host responses after intestinal transplantation. No cognate antigen is known for these TCRs. Data came from immunoSEQ multiplex PCR; TCRdb stores just in-frame clones and leaves some out. Of more than 80,000 clones in the sample, 75% to 90% were seen once. The source was unstimulated CD8+ T cells sorted from spleen or lymph node cells, collected before intestinal transplant. These receptors originate from a human donor who received an intestinal transplant.

The J gene is TRBJ1-1, the V gene TRBV2; TRBD1 matches 8 bases. CDR3 length equals 11 residues. From germline, CDR1 is SNHLY and CDR2 FYNNEI. With V trimmed by 9 bases and J by 11 bases, 8 bases remained unmatched. CDR3 nucleotide sequence: TGTGCCAGTCCGGACAGGGTCGAGGCTTTCTTT. Translated: CASPDRVEAFF. Based on the CDR3 plus reference TRBV2 and TRBJ1-1, the full variable domain is EPEVTQTPSHQVTQMGQEVILRCVPISNHLYFYWYRQILGQKVEFLVSFYNNEISEKSEIFDDQFSVERPDGSNFTLKIRSTKLEDSAMYFCASPDRVEAFFGQGTRLTVV.

The rearrangement uses TRBV29-1 and TRBJ1-2; TRBD1 might be the D (5 bases). Trimming stripped 0 bases from V and 4 bases from J, with 12 bases between. The germline gives CDR1 SQVTM, CDR2 ANQGSEA. The CDR3 totals 14 residues. The CDR3, as DNA: TGCAGCGTTGAAGATTCAGGGTTTGGCTATGGCTACACCTTC. It specifies CSVEDSGFGYGYTF.

This clone was picked up a small number of times. The rearrangement links TRBV4-1 to TRBJ2-7, with TRBD2 identical over 8 bases. The CDR3 loop spans 15 amino acids. After removal of 2 bases from V and 7 bases from J, the junction contained 10 bases not matched to a gene. Germline lookup yields CDR1 MGHRA and CDR2 YSYEKL. The CDR3 loop reads CASSQTDRGGWEQYF. In DNA, the CDR3 is TGCGCCAGCAGCCAAACAGACCGCGGGGGGTGGGAGCAGTACTTC.

CDR3 coding DNA: TGCGCCAGCAGCTCGGGACTAGCGGGAGCCATGAGCTACGAGCAGTACTTC. This gives the protein CASSSGLAGAMSYEQYF. The V gene is TRBV5-1, the J gene TRBJ2-7, with 14 nucleotides matching TRBD2. This CDR3 contains 17 residues. Germline CDR1 SGHRS, CDR2 YFSETQ. V was pared by 3 bases and J by 3 bases, with 8 bases of the junction left unmatched.

The rearrangement uses TRBV4-2 and TRBJ2-3; no firm D call. This CDR3 is built from 15 residues. V was cut by 6 bases and J by 2 bases, with 15 bases left in between. Germline assignment: CDR1 LGHNA and CDR2 YNFKEQ. The CDR3 spells CASSHRAANTDTQYF. The CDR3 bases are TGTGCCAGCAGTCACCGGGCGGCTAACACAGATACGCAGTATTTT.

The CDR3 DNA follows: TGCGCCAGCGGTGCTAAGGTCTTTGCGGGACTCTATGGCTACACCTTC. Encoded protein: CASGAKVFAGLYGYTF. V gene TRBV4-1 combines with J gene TRBJ1-2; possibly TRBD1 for D (5 bases). Germline V gene data show CDR1 as MGHRA and CDR2 as YSYEKL. The CDR3 covers 16 residues. V was trimmed by 8 bases and J by 4 bases, leaving 23 bases between them.

This clone was detected a few times. V and J are TRBV6-6 and TRBJ1-1, with D uncertain. This CDR3 region has 13 residues. The V and J ends lost 0 bases and 7 bases respectively, with 9 bases between them. Germline V gene sequence: CDR1 MNHNY, CDR2 SVGAGI (reference sequence). The CDR3 nucleotides are TGTGCCAGCAGTTACTCTGGCCAGAGTGAAGCTTTCTTT. Translation: CASSYSGQSEAFF.

The V gene is TRBV6-5, the J gene TRBJ2-7, with D uncertain. The CDR3 is made up of 12 amino acids. Germline CDR1 and CDR2: MNHEY and SVGAGI. Trimming took off 5 bases at V and 7 bases at J, with 12 bases between the two ends. The CDR3 DNA is TGTGCCAGCAGTGAAGTCTGGGGTGAGCAGTACTTC. Its protein is CASSEVWGEQYF.

The chain combines TRBV6-1 with TRBJ2-7; D perhaps matches TRBD1 (5 bases). Germline loops: CDR1 MNHNS, CDR2 SASEGT. The V end lost 7 bases, the J end lost 4 bases, and 8 bases lay between the germline ends. This CDR3 is built from 11 residues. The CDR3 nucleotides read TGTGCCAGCATTAAGGGGTACGAGCAGTACTTC. Amino acids: CASIKGYEQYF.

This sequence joins TRBV9 and TRBJ1-3; no clear D. Germline CDR1 SGDLS, CDR2 YYNGEE. The germline V and J ends were trimmed by 0 bases and 2 bases, with 9 bases remaining between them. The CDR3 consists of 15 residues. CDR3 in DNA: TGTGCCAGCAGCGTAGGGGGAGGGCCTGGAAACACCATATATTTT. Protein: CASSVGGGPGNTIYF.

This clone is a singleton in its sample. The chain joins TRBV15 to TRBJ2-1; 7 bases match TRBD2. This CDR3 is 16 amino acids long. V lost 0 bases, J lost 2 bases, and 4 bases stayed unmatched. Germline values: CDR1 LNHNV, CDR2 YYDKDF (reference sequence). In DNA, the CDR3 is TGTGCCACCAGCAGAGAAAGTGGGAGGGCCTACAATGAGCAGTTCTTC. It translates to CATSRESGRAYNEQFF.

This rearrangement joins TRBV11-2 to TRBJ2-1, with 7 bases aligning to TRBD2. V was clipped by 5 bases and J by 1 base; unmatched bases: 8. Germline V gene lookup returns CDR1 SGHAT and CDR2 FQNNGV. The CDR3 has 16 amino acids. The CDR3 region is CASSPSGKGSYNEQFF. For the CDR3, the DNA is TGTGCCAGCAGCCCTAGCGGAAAGGGTTCCTACAATGAGCAGTTCTTC.

This chain uses TRBV5-5 with TRBJ2-1; D unclear. Per the germline V gene, CDR1 is SGHKS and CDR2 is YYEKEE (reference sequence). The CDR3 is made up of 16 amino acids. The V and J ends lost 2 bases and 4 bases respectively, with 16 bases between them. Here the CDR3 reads CASSLLTVKEYNEQFF. CDR3 coding DNA: TGTGCCAGCAGCTTATTGACGGTGAAGGAGTACAATGAGCAGTTCTTC.

In nucleotides, the CDR3 is TGTGCCAGCAGCTGGGGCGGCCTCACAGATACGCAGTATTTT. It encodes CASSWGGLTDTQYF. The chain couples TRBV9 to TRBJ2-3; a possible D gene is TRBD1 (5 bases). V lost 4 bases to trimming and J lost 2 bases, with 11 bases between them. Germline V CDR1 and CDR2: SGDLS, YYNGEE. The CDR3 loop spans 14 amino acids.

This clone was picked up one time. This sequence joins TRBV6-6 and TRBJ2-5; 9 bases align to TRBD1. The V segment lost 6 bases and the J segment 5 bases; nucleotides outside the gene matches: 10. The germline V gene encodes CDR1 MNHNY and CDR2 SVGAGI (reference sequence). This CDR3 has 15 amino acids. The CDR3: CASSETGGGHETQYF. CDR3 nucleotides: TGTGCCAGCAGCGAGACAGGGGGAGGACATGAGACCCAGTACTTC.

This chain uses TRBV29-1 with TRBJ2-7, with no clear D. CDR1 and CDR2 from the germline V gene are SQVTM and ANQGSEA. With 5 bases removed from V and 0 bases from J, the gap between germline ends came to 14 bases. CDR3 length: 14 residues. Here the CDR3 reads CSVSDPWSSYEQYF. The CDR3 region has the DNA TGCAGCGTTTCGGACCCCTGGAGCTCCTACGAGCAGTACTTC.

This chain links TRBV5-8 with TRBJ1-2; 9 bases align to TRBD1. This CDR3 contains 16 residues. V trimming: 0 bases; J trimming: 4 bases; junction bases outside the gene matches: 7. Germline V gene sequence: CDR1 SGHTS, CDR2 YDEGEE. The CDR3 spells CASSLGATGGIYGYTF. The CDR3 DNA is TGTGCCAGCAGCTTGGGGGCGACAGGGGGAATCTATGGCTACACCTTC. The full variable domain, in which reference TRBV5-8 and TRBJ1-2 provide the parts outside the CDR3, is EAGVTQSPTHLIKTRGQQATLRCSPISGHTSVYWYQQALGLGLQFLLWYDEGEERNRGNFPPRFSGRQFPNYSSELNVNALELEDSALYLCASSLGATGGIYGYTFGSGTRLTVV.

The genes are TRBV11-2 and TRBJ2-7, with D perhaps matching TRBD2 (5 bases). The V gene lost 1 base and the J gene lost 4 bases, with 8 bases spanning the gap. The CDR3 length is 13 residues. Germline lookup yields CDR1 SGHAT and CDR2 FQNNGV. CDR3 protein: CASSLGLAYEQYF. The CDR3 region has the DNA TGTGCCAGCAGCTTAGGCCTAGCATACGAGCAGTACTTC.

The chain combines TRBV5-4 with TRBJ2-7; the D gene is possibly TRBD2 (5 bases). CDR3 length equals 13 residues. V gave up 0 bases and J gave up 6 bases, with 10 bases separating them. Germline CDR1 reads SGHNT; CDR2 reads YYREEE (reference sequence). The CDR3 bases are TGTGCCAGCAGCTTGGTGAGGGATGGCGAGCAGTACTTC. Translating gives CASSLVRDGEQYF.

The chain uses TRBV7-9 and TRBJ2-7; D is unresolved. The CDR3 runs to 14 residues. Trimming shortened V by 5 bases and J by 5 bases, and 16 bases separated the two germline ends. The germline gives CDR1 SEHNR, CDR2 FQNEAQ (reference sequence). The CDR3 region has the DNA TGTGCCAGCAGCCCCCCGATGGGATCTAACGAGCAGTACTTC. Amino acid sequence: CASSPPMGSNEQYF. The full variable domain, in which reference TRBV7-9 and TRBJ2-7 provide the parts outside the CDR3, is DTGVSQNPRHKITKRGQNVTFRCDPISEHNRLYWYRQTLGQGPEFLTYFQNEAQLEKSRLLSDRFSAERPKGSFSTLEIQRTEQGDSAMYLCASSPPMGSNEQYFGPGTRLTVT.

The rearrangement links TRBV4-2 to TRBJ2-1; D may match TRBD1 or TRBD2 (5 bases each). V lost 1 base and J 7 bases, leaving 11 bases between the germline ends. This CDR3 spans 14 amino acids. CDR1 is LGHNA, CDR2 YNFKEQ, per germline. The CDR3 region is CASSQAGRENEQFF. The CDR3 DNA follows: TGTGCCAGCAGCCAAGCGGGCAGGGAGAATGAGCAGTTCTTC.

A word on this clone: One junction end disagrees with the germline gene, perhaps due to a read error. In nucleotides, the CDR3 is TGTGCCAGCAGTATCGGGGTGAGCGAGCAGTACTTC. Translating gives CASSIGVSEQYF. The rearrangement uses TRBV19 and TRBJ2-7, with D perhaps TRBD2 (5 bases). The CDR3 loop spans 12 amino acids. The germline V gene encodes CDR1 LNHDA and CDR2 SQIVND (reference sequence).

The table lists this clone with a few counts. The chain employs TRBV7-9 and TRBJ2-7; weak D call: TRBD2 (5 bases). Germline V gives CDR1 SEHNR, CDR2 FQNEAQ (reference sequence). The CDR3 spans 12 residues. V lost 3 bases, J lost 8 bases, and 11 bases lay in between. CDR3 region: CASSLEAYQQYF. CDR3 nucleotide sequence: TGTGCCAGCAGCTTGGAGGCGTATCAGCAGTACTTC.

The chain uses TRBV6-5 and TRBJ1-2; 9 bases are a match to TRBD1. CDR3 length: 13 amino acids. Germline V gives CDR1 MNHEY, CDR2 SVGAGI. The junction had 4 bases not matched to a gene; V was cut back by 3 bases and J by 8 bases. CDR3 DNA sequence: TGTGCCAGCAGTTATGGGACAGGGTTAGGCTACACCTTC. The encoded protein is CASSYGTGLGYTF.

This clone was seen more than once but under ten times. This chain links TRBV9 with TRBJ1-1, with 8 bases that match TRBD1. Germline V lookup: CDR1 SGDLS, CDR2 YYNGEE. The CDR3 runs to 16 residues. The V and J ends lost 4 bases and 3 bases, in that order; junction bases with no gene match: 11. The CDR3 region is CASSPTGGSPDTEAFF. The CDR3 DNA reads TGTGCCAGCAGCCCTACAGGGGGAAGCCCGGACACTGAAGCTTTCTTT.

This chain joins TRBV13 and TRBJ2-7; D unclear. There are 12 residues in the CDR3. Germline-derived CDR1 and CDR2 are PRHDT and FYEKMQ (reference sequence). V dropped 6 bases and J dropped 3 bases, with 9 bases sitting between them. The CDR3 spells CASRGLGYEQYF. CDR3 DNA sequence: TGTGCCAGCAGGGGTTTAGGCTACGAGCAGTACTTC.

V is TRBV4-1 and J is TRBJ2-7; 12 nucleotides agree with TRBD2. The trim removed 4 bases at V and 6 bases at J, leaving 1 base unmatched. The CDR3 has 13 residues. Germline V gene lookup returns CDR1 MGHRA and CDR2 YSYEKL. CDR3 in amino acids: CASSPGLAGEQYF. CDR3 in DNA: TGCGCCAGCAGCCCGGGACTAGCGGGCGAGCAGTACTTC.

The chain carries TRBV5-1 and TRBJ1-6, with 9 positions matching TRBD1. V lost 0 bases and J lost 8; bases outside the gene matches: 3. This CDR3 contains 15 residues. From germline, CDR1 is SGHRS and CDR2 YFSETQ. CDR3 sequence reads: CASSLGDRADSPLHF. The CDR3 region has the DNA TGCGCCAGCAGCTTGGGGGACAGGGCAGATTCACCCCTCCACTTT. Looking up the rest from reference TRBV5-1 and TRBJ1-6 gives the full variable domain: KAGVTQTPRYLIKTRGQQVTLSCSPISGHRSVSWYQQTPGQGLQFLFEYFSETQRNKGNFPGRFSGRQFSNSRSEMNVSTLELGDSALYLCASSLGDRADSPLHFGNGTRLTVT.